A single sample is the source of the 5 T cell receptor beta chains below, sequenced in a study of molecular identifiers for immune sequencing clone quantification. TCRdb fed the PCR reads into MiXCR, producing one record per CDR3 protein. In the table there are over 550,000 distinct CDR3 sequences, less than 30% of which are singletons. The sequenced sample was naive CD8+ T cells from blood, with Jurkat cell RNA spiked in. Indicated subset: FACS-sorted CD8+CD4-CCR7+CD45RA+ naive T cells. These receptors were taken from a human donor in good health. Some libraries in this study had Jurkat cell RNA spiked in.

This clonotype was detected a few times. This chain uses TRBV27 with TRBJ2-7, with D maybe TRBD2 (6 bases). V lost 2 bases and J lost 5, with 10 bases in between. CDR3 length: 13 residues. The germline CDR1 and CDR2 sequences are MNHEY and SMNVEV (reference sequence). CDR3 coding DNA: TGTGCCAGCAGTTTACGGGAGTCCCACGAGCAGTACTTC. Translated: CASSLRESHEQYF.

This clonotype was observed a few times. The chain carries TRBV12-3 or TRBV12-4 and TRBJ2-1, with 7 positions matching TRBD1. J lost 0 bases, V lost 5 bases, and 10 bases had no gene match. The CDR3 extends over 17 amino acids. CDR3 residues: CASSRDSTTSSYNEQFF. DNA for the CDR3: TGTGCCAGCAGTCGGGACAGTACAACTAGCTCCTACAATGAGCAGTTCTTC.

This clonotype was detected ten times or more. The chain has TRBV7-2 and TRBJ2-7; 10 nucleotides align to TRBD1. The J segment lost 7 bases and the V segment lost 5 bases, leaving 14 bases of the junction unmatched. The CDR3 runs to 16 residues. Germline V gene data show CDR1 as SGHTA and CDR2 as FQGNSA. CDR3 protein: CASSPNRDRGLWEQYF. CDR3 DNA sequence: TGTGCCAGCAGCCCAAACCGGGACAGGGGCCTTTGGGAGCAGTACTTC.

In this sample, this clonotype turned up a few times. The chain recombines TRBV13 with TRBJ1-1; 9 bases fit TRBD1. Germline V gene lookup returns CDR1 PRHDT and CDR2 FYEKMQ (reference sequence). Trimming at V came to 8 bases and at J to 5 bases, leaving 18 bases not matched to a gene. The length of the CDR3 is 17 residues. Here the CDR3 reads CASRKTRGTGIGTEAFF. CDR3 bases: TGTGCCAGCCGTAAGACCCGAGGGACAGGGATTGGGACTGAAGCTTTCTTT.

CDR3 residues: CASSQQGQGIYGYTF. CDR3 nucleotide sequence: TGTGCCAGCAGCCAGCAGGGACAGGGGATCTACGGCTACACCTTC. V gene TRBV3-1 combines with J gene TRBJ1-2, with 10 bases aligning to TRBD1. This CDR3 is 15 amino acids long. The germline V gene encodes CDR1 LGHDT and CDR2 YNNKEL (reference sequence). V was pared by 3 bases and J by 8 bases, with 9 bases of the junction left unmatched.